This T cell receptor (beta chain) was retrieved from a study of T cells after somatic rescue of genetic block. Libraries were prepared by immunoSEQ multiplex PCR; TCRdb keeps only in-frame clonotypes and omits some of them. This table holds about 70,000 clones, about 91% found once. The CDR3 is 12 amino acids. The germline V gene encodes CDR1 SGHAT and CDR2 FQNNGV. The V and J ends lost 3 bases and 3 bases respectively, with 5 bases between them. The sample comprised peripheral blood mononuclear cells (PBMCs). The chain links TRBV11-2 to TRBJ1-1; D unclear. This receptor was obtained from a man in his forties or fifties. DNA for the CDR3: TGTGCCAGCAGCTTTCCTGACACTGAAGCTTTCTTT. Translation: CASSFPDTEAFF.